Below are 26 T cell receptor beta chains sequenced from a single sample in a study of type 1 regulatory T cells. TCRdb itself ran the reads through MiXCR, one entry per CDR3 protein. The table lists more than 20,000 distinct CDR3 sequences, roughly two thirds of them singletons. Antigens of these TCRs are unknown. The sequenced material came from cultured T cells, either the whole culture or a sorted T cell fraction (not recorded which). Regarding subset: Tr1-enriched cell product generated in vitro against host alloantigens. Source of these receptors: a human donor in good health.

A few counts support this clonotype. V gene TRBV5-1 combines with J gene TRBJ2-1; TRBD2 is a possible D gene (5 bases). Per the germline V gene, CDR1 is SGHRS and CDR2 is YFSETQ. With 1 base removed from V and 2 bases from J, the gap between germline ends came to 10 bases. This CDR3 region has 15 residues. The CDR3 here is CASSLSRLTYNEQFF. The CDR3 coding sequence is TGCGCCAGCAGCTTGAGTCGACTAACCTACAATGAGCAGTTCTTC.

This clonotype appeared a few times. This chain joins TRBV7-3 and TRBJ2-1, with TRBD2 identical over 10 bases. Trimming at V came to 4 bases and at J to 10 bases, leaving 7 bases not matched to a gene. Germline CDR1 reads SGHTA; CDR2 reads FQGTGA. This CDR3 region has 14 residues. DNA for the CDR3: TGTGCCAGCAGCTCCATAGCGGGGGGCGGGGAGCAGTTCTTC. This codes for CASSSIAGGGEQFF.

V usage is TRBV7-8 and J usage is TRBJ1-1, with 7 bases aligning to TRBD1. Germline V CDR1 and CDR2: SGHVS, FQNEAQ. V shed 5 bases, J shed 1 base, and the junction held 7 bases outside the gene matches. The CDR3 has 15 residues. The DNA for the CDR3 is TGTGCCAGCAGCCGAGACAGGGTTAGGAACACTGAAGCTTTCTTT. This translates into CASSRDRVRNTEAFF.

The rearrangement links TRBV20-1 to TRBJ2-2; TRBD1 aligns across 7 bases. V lost 3 bases and J lost 1; bases outside the gene matches: 2. The CDR3 has 14 amino acids. Germline CDR1 DFQATT, CDR2 SNEGSKA (reference sequence). The CDR3 nucleotides read TGCAGTGCTAGGGGACAGTTGAACACCGGGGAGCTGTTTTTT. As protein: CSARGQLNTGELFF.

The genes are TRBV7-9 and TRBJ2-7, with 9 bases that match TRBD1. The CDR3 contains 11 residues. J lost 9 bases, V lost 5 bases, and 2 bases had no gene match. CDR1 and CDR2 (germline): SEHNR, FQNEAQ (reference sequence). CDR3 sequence (DNA): TGTGCCAGCAGCGGGGGACAGGGGCAGTACTTC. It translates to CASSGGQGQYF.

This clonotype was picked up a small number of times. The CDR3 DNA follows: TGTGCCAGCAGCCATGGGACAGGTCGACGAACCTACGAGCAGTACTTC. Its translation: CASSHGTGRRTYEQYF. The rearrangement joins TRBV3-1 to TRBJ2-7; 8 bases line up with TRBD1. Germline values: CDR1 LGHDT, CDR2 YNNKEL (reference sequence). The CDR3 runs 16 residues. The junction had 9 bases not matched to a gene; V was cut back by 3 bases and J by 2 bases.

The chain combines TRBV18 with TRBJ1-6; D perhaps matches TRBD1 (6 bases). The germline CDR1 and CDR2 sequences are KGHSH and LQKENI. The ends were cut back, 4 bases at V and 5 bases at J, with 6 bases in the middle. This CDR3 comprises 13 residues. The CDR3 loop reads CASSQGDNSPLHF. The CDR3 region has the DNA TGTGCCAGCTCACAGGGGGATAATTCACCCCTCCACTTT.

The chain employs TRBV6-1 and TRBJ2-1; the match to TRBD2 covers 7 bases. From germline, CDR1 is MNHNS and CDR2 SASEGT. This CDR3 is built from 14 residues. V was clipped by 4 bases and J by 8 bases; unmatched bases: 8. The CDR3: CASSASRLADEQFF. CDR3 nucleotide sequence: TGTGCCAGCAGTGCTTCAAGACTAGCTGATGAGCAGTTCTTC.

The V and J genes are TRBV29-1 and TRBJ2-5; TRBD1 aligns across 9 bases. The CDR3 covers 14 residues. The germline V gene encodes CDR1 SQVTM and CDR2 ANQGSEA. V was pared by 1 base and J by 5 bases, with 5 bases of the junction left unmatched. CDR3 DNA sequence: TGCAGCGTTGAAGGGAACAGGGGGCACGAGACCCAGTACTTC. It encodes CSVEGNRGHETQYF.

V gene TRBV6-2 or TRBV6-3 combines with J gene TRBJ1-5, with D unresolved. There are 14 residues in the CDR3. V gave up 2 bases and J gave up 2 bases, with 7 bases separating them. Germline CDR1 MNHEY, CDR2 SVGEGT. The CDR3 DNA reads TGTGCCAGCAGTTACGGCGGGGGCAATCAGCCCCAGCATTTT. Its translation is CASSYGGGNQPQHF.

This clonotype showed up just once. The chain is built from TRBV18 and TRBJ1-1; D remains unclear. CDR1 and CDR2 (germline): KGHSH, LQKENI. Trimming took 0 bases from V and 8 from J, leaving 10 bases between them. The CDR3 is 13 residues long. The CDR3 DNA is TGTGCCAGCTCACCACCTCTTCAGCCAGAAGCTTTCTTT. Amino acids: CASSPPLQPEAFF.

J is TRBJ2-5 and V is TRBV18; D may be TRBD1 (6 bases). This CDR3 is built from 15 residues. The germline V and J ends were trimmed by 1 base and 2 bases, with 11 bases remaining between them. Germline CDR1 KGHSH, CDR2 LQKENI. The CDR3, as DNA: TGTGCCAGCTCACCACAGGGACAACGACAAGAGACCCAGTACTTC. It codes for CASSPQGQRQETQYF. Together with reference TRBV18 and TRBJ2-5, the CDR3 gives the full variable domain: NAGVMQNPRHLVRRRGQEARLRCSPMKGHSHVYWYRQLPEEGLKFMVYLQKENIIDESGMPKERFSAEFPKEGPSILRIQQVVRGDSAAYFCASSPQGQRQETQYFGPGTRLLVL.

Sample share makes this clonotype medium-sized (0.01 to 0.1%). The chain is built from TRBV7-9 and TRBJ1-1; the D is unclear. The V end was cut by 5 bases, the J end by 0 bases, with 13 bases between. The CDR3 is 15 amino acids. CDR1 is SEHNR and CDR2 is FQNEAQ in the germline V gene (reference sequence). In DNA, the CDR3 is TGTGCCAGCAGCCTTCGTGGGCAAATGAACACTGAAGCTTTCTTT. Protein: CASSLRGQMNTEAFF.

The V and J genes are TRBV5-4 and TRBJ2-3; TRBD2 matches 8 bases. J lost 1 base, V lost 5 bases, and 3 bases had no gene match. Germline CDR1 SGHNT, CDR2 YYREEE (reference sequence). There are 14 residues in the CDR3. CDR3 amino acids: CASSYGGGTDTQYF. CDR3 nucleotide sequence: TGTGCCAGCAGTTACGGGGGGGGCACAGATACGCAGTATTTT.

The chain is built from TRBV15 and TRBJ1-3; D is uncertain. Looked up from germline, CDR1 is LNHNV and CDR2 is YYDKDF (reference sequence). This CDR3 contains 14 residues. V lost 0 bases to trimming and J lost 0 bases, with 3 bases between them. CDR3 sequence (DNA): TGTGCCACCAGCAGAGACATCTCTGGAAACACCATATATTTT. Translation gives CATSRDISGNTIYF.

The V gene is TRBV2, the J gene TRBJ2-2, with D perhaps matching TRBD1 or TRBD2 (5 bases each). CDR3 length: 16 amino acids. V was pared by 5 bases and J by 1 base, with 14 bases between. Looked up from germline, CDR1 is SNHLY and CDR2 is FYNNEI. CDR3 residues: CASSLGGRRNTGELFF. The CDR3 DNA follows: TGTGCCAGCAGTCTTGGGGGACGGAGGAACACCGGGGAGCTGTTTTTT.

This sequence joins TRBV12-3 or TRBV12-4 and TRBJ2-6; 8 nucleotides match TRBD1. The J segment lost 0 bases and the V segment lost 5 bases, leaving 9 bases of the junction unmatched. This CDR3 region has 18 residues. The CDR3 spells CASSANRGSLSGANVLTF. CDR3 in DNA: TGTGCCAGCAGTGCCAACAGGGGGTCCCTCTCTGGGGCCAACGTCCTGACTTTC.

This chain connects TRBV20-1 to TRBJ2-1; a possible D gene is TRBD1 (5 bases). The CDR3 sequence is 16 residues long. V lost 7 bases and J lost 1, with 20 bases in between. Per germline, CDR1 DFQATT and CDR2 SNEGSKA (reference sequence). CDR3 in amino acids: CSGQGTMWSSYNEQFF. The CDR3 nucleotides read TGCAGTGGGCAGGGAACCATGTGGTCTTCCTACAATGAGCAGTTCTTC.

V is TRBV5-1 and J is TRBJ2-5; 9 positions agree with TRBD2. The V gene's germline CDR1 is SGHRS and CDR2 YFSETQ. V lost 6 bases, J lost 4 bases, and 10 bases stayed unmatched. There are 15 residues in the CDR3. The CDR3 sequence: CASTASGALRETQYF. The CDR3 DNA is TGCGCCAGCACTGCTAGCGGGGCCTTAAGAGAGACCCAGTACTTC.

This clonotype ranks as medium-sized. This chain links TRBV11-3 with TRBJ2-2; TRBD1 might be the D (6 bases). There are 13 residues in the CDR3. Deletions cut 6 bases from V and 6 bases from J, with 11 bases between. CDR1 and CDR2 (germline): SGHNT, YENEEA. CDR3 coding DNA: TGTGCCAGCAGACGTGAGGGGGCCGGGGAGCTGTTTTTT. Translated, it gives CASRREGAGELFF.

This clonotype was observed a single time. The chain couples TRBV6-2 or TRBV6-3 to TRBJ2-1; possible D gene TRBD2, 5 bases. V gave up 3 bases and J gave up 0 bases, with 18 bases separating them. Germline V gives CDR1 MNHEY, CDR2 SVGEGT. The length of the CDR3 is 18 residues. The CDR3 protein is CASSYLGGVASSYNEQFF. CDR3 DNA: TGTGCCAGCAGTTATCTAGGTGGGGTAGCGAGCTCCTACAATGAGCAGTTCTTC.

V is TRBV10-3 and J is TRBJ2-3, with D possibly being TRBD1 (7 bases). Trimming pared 6 bases from V and 5 bases from J, leaving 12 bases between. Germline lookup yields CDR1 ENHRY and CDR2 SYGVKD. The CDR3 is 13 residues long. This chain's CDR3 is CAISRGAGDTQYF. The CDR3 DNA follows: TGTGCCATCAGCAGGGGGGCTGGAGATACGCAGTATTTT.

This clonotype was seen a few times. The gene calls are TRBV10-3 and TRBJ2-7, with 14 bases that match TRBD2. This CDR3 is built from 17 residues. The germline V gene encodes CDR1 ENHRY and CDR2 SYGVKD. Germline trimming cut 2 bases from V and 5 bases from J; bases unmatched to any gene: 8. CDR3 in amino acids: CAISERMGLAGDNEQYF. DNA of the CDR3: TGTGCCATCAGTGAGAGGATGGGACTAGCGGGGGACAACGAGCAGTACTTC.

This clonotype was observed a few times. The CDR3 DNA reads as TGTGCCAGCAGCTTAGCGCGTTGGGGGCGGAGCACAGATACGCAGTATTTT. Translation: CASSLARWGRSTDTQYF. The V call is TRBV7-2, the J call TRBJ2-3; D might be TRBD1 (6 bases). This CDR3 is 17 amino acids long. Trimming took off 0 bases at V and 0 bases at J, with 13 bases between the two ends. CDR1 and CDR2 from the germline V gene are SGHTA and FQGNSA.

This clonotype was counted a single time. The chain carries TRBV4-1 and TRBJ2-3; 10 bases line up with TRBD2. CDR3 length: 16 amino acids. V shed 1 base and J 6 bases; nucleotides not matched to a gene: 7. Germline values: CDR1 MGHRA, CDR2 YSYEKL. The CDR3 here is CASSQGTSGPSDTQYF. The CDR3 bases are TGCGCCAGCAGCCAAGGGACTAGCGGCCCTTCTGATACGCAGTATTTT.

In its sample, this clonotype was seen once. The chain links TRBV5-1 to TRBJ2-2; TRBD2 matches 11 bases. The germline V gene has CDR1 SGHRS and CDR2 YFSETQ. J was trimmed by 6 bases and V by 1 base; bases with no gene match: 2. The CDR3 consists of 15 residues. The CDR3 here is CASSLQTSGAGELFF. The DNA for the CDR3 is TGCGCCAGCAGCTTGCAGACTAGCGGGGCCGGGGAGCTGTTTTTT.